What follows are 6 T cell receptor beta chains derived from one specimen sequenced in a study of T-cell reconstitution after alpha-beta-depleted transplantation in children. The TCRbeta library was prepared with unique molecular identifiers. TCRdb re-analysed the PCR reads in MiXCR, keeping a single row per CDR3 protein. The table records over 450,000 distinct CDR3 sequences, over 9.5% of them present only once. Here the sequenced sample was PBMCs, taken before TCRalphabeta/CD19-depleted stem cell transplant. Every receptor here comes from a child aged 2 to 10 with inherited bone marrow failure, due to receive a stem cell transplant.

A few counts support this clonotype. The chain joins TRBV12-3 or TRBV12-4 to TRBJ1-1; D is undetermined. This CDR3 contains 14 residues. Trimming left V 6 bases short and J 1 base short, with 12 bases between. CDR3 in amino acids: CASSRMGSNTEAFF. In DNA form, the CDR3 reads TGTGCCAGCAGCCGCATGGGCTCGAACACTGAAGCTTTCTTT.

In this sample, this clonotype turned up many times. The chain combines TRBV7-2 with TRBJ1-3, with D perhaps TRBD1 (5 bases). The CDR3 covers 15 residues. The germline V gene has CDR1 SGHTA and CDR2 FQGNSA. Trimming took off 3 bases at V and 0 bases at J, with 9 bases between the two ends. The CDR3 sequence: CASSLRDHSGNTIYF. In nucleotides, the CDR3 is TGTGCCAGCAGCTTGAGGGACCACTCTGGAAACACCATATATTTT.

There are many counts of this clonotype. V and J are TRBV20-1 and TRBJ2-7, with TRBD1 identical over 11 bases. Germline V gives CDR1 DFQATT, CDR2 SNEGSKA (reference sequence). With 6 bases clipped from V and 5 bases from J, the junction kept 6 bases outside the gene matches. The CDR3 sequence is 13 residues long. The CDR3 DNA reads TGCAGTGCCGCGGACAGGGGGCGCGACGAGCAGTACTTC. Protein product: CSAADRGRDEQYF.

V gene TRBV20-1 combines with J gene TRBJ2-7, with 7 bases that match TRBD2. The V gene's germline CDR1 is DFQATT and CDR2 SNEGSKA (reference sequence). This CDR3 has 14 residues. Trimming at V came to 6 bases and at J to 1 base, leaving 9 bases not matched to a gene. CDR3 coding DNA: TGCAGTGCCACCTACAGCGGGGTATCCTACGAGCAGTACTTC. As protein: CSATYSGVSYEQYF.

J is TRBJ2-1 and V is TRBV10-1, with 8 bases identical to TRBD2. Germline values: CDR1 WNHNN, CDR2 SYGVQD (reference sequence). Trimming cost V 4 bases and J 8 bases; bases outside gene matches: 7. The CDR3 has 14 residues. The CDR3 region is CASSGSGSGDEQFF. CDR3 in DNA: TGCGCCAGCAGTGGAAGCGGGAGCGGCGATGAGCAGTTCTTC.

This clonotype was seen more than once but under ten times. V is TRBV30 and J is TRBJ2-7, with 10 bases lining up with TRBD1. Germline values: CDR1 GTSNPN, CDR2 SVGIG (reference sequence). The trim removed 0 bases at V and 6 bases at J, leaving 2 bases unmatched. This CDR3 spans 13 amino acids. The CDR3 here is CAWSVDRGGEQYF. CDR3 nucleotide sequence: TGTGCCTGGAGTGTGGACAGGGGGGGCGAGCAGTACTTC.